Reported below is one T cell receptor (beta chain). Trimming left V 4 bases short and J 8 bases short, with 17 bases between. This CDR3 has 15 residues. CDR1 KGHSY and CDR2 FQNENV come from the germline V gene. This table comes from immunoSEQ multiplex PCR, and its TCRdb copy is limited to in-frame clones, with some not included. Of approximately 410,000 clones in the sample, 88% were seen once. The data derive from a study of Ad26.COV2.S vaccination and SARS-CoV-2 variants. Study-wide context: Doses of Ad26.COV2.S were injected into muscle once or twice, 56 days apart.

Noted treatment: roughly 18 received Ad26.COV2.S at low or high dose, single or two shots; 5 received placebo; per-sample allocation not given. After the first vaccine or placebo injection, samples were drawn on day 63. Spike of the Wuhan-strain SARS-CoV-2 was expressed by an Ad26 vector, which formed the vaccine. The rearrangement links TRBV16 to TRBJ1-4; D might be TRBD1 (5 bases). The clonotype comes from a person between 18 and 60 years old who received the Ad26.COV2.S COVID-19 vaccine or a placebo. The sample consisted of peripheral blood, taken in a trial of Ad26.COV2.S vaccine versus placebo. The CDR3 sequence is CASSRYRRLAEKLFF. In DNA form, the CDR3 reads TGTGCCAGCAGCCGTTACAGGAGATTGGCCGAAAAACTGTTTTTT.